This is a list of T cell receptor beta chains from one sample in a study of cytomegalovirus exposure and HLA in healthy donors. Method: immunoSEQ multiplex PCR; TCRdb's copy keeps in-frame clones and lacks some. Here the sample spans fewer than 200,000 clones, 70% to 80% being singletons. Sequenced sample: PBMCs. These receptors originate from a female donor in good health and CMV-seronegative. Both conserved end residues are part of each CDR3. A D gene is named only where the DNA matches it firmly. For some rows the clone size is stated as once, few or many, or as a class when expanded; others skip it.

V: TRBV5-1; size: NA; J: TRBJ2-5; D: TRBD1; CDR3: CASSSLPGQKETQYF; DNA: TGCGCCAGCAGCTCCTTACCGGGACAGAAAGAGACCCAGTACTTC
V: TRBV7-2; size: NA; J: TRBJ2-3; D: TRBD2; CDR3: CASSLGFRGGTQYF; DNA: TGTGCCAGCAGCTTAGGATTCCGGGGGGGTACGCAGTATTTT
V: TRBV9; size: NA; J: TRBJ1-1; D: TRBD1; CDR3: CASPTEDRALTEAFF; DNA: TGTGCCAGCCCTACGGAGGACAGGGCTCTTACTGAAGCTTTCTTT
V: TRBV9; size: NA; J: TRBJ2-3; D: NA; CDR3: CASSVELASTDTQYF; DNA: TGTGCCAGCAGCGTAGAATTAGCTAGCACAGATACGCAGTATTTT
V: TRBV30; size: once; J: TRBJ2-4; D: NA; CDR3: CAWSHGGSNSQYF; DNA: TGTGCCTGGAGTCACGGGGGATCTAACAGTCAGTACTTC
V: TRBV5-1; size: NA; J: TRBJ1-1; D: NA; CDR3: CASSLARSNSEAFF; DNA: TGCGCCAGCAGCTTGGCCCGGTCCAACTCAGAAGCTTTCTTT
V: TRBV23-1; size: few; J: TRBJ1-1; D: TRBD1; CDR3: CASSQSTRVLPSGGAGTTEAFF; DNA: TGCGCCAGCAGTCAATCGACCCGTGTGCTACCATCAGGGGGCGCAGGAACAACTGAAGCTTTCTTT
V: TRBV27; size: once; J: TRBJ2-1; D: NA; CDR3: CASSWARALSYNEQFF; DNA: TGTGCCAGCAGCTGGGCGAGGGCTCTCTCCTACAATGAGCAGTTCTTC
V: TRBV12-2; size: NA; J: TRBJ2-1; D: NA; CDR3: CASRLGLAGYNEQFF; DNA: TGTGCAAGTCGCCTCGGACTAGCGGGCTACAATGAGCAGTTCTTC
V: TRBV13; size: NA; J: TRBJ2-2; D: TRBD2; CDR3: CASSPRLAGDPTGELFF; DNA: TGTGCCAGCAGCCCAAGACTAGCGGGGGATCCTACCGGGGAGCTGTTTTTT
V: TRBV7-9; size: NA; J: TRBJ2-2; D: NA; CDR3: CASSPREGEKNTGELFF; DNA: TGTGCCAGCAGCCCCAGAGAGGGGGAGAAGAACACCGGGGAGCTGTTTTTT
V: TRBV6-1; size: NA; J: TRBJ1-2; D: NA; CDR3: CASSEALLGAYYGYTF; DNA: TGTGCCAGCAGTGAAGCGCTCCTGGGGGCCTACTATGGCTACACCTTC
V: TRBV9; size: NA; J: TRBJ2-7; D: NA; CDR3: CASSPSWGESEQYF; DNA: TGTGCCAGCAGCCCCTCCTGGGGGGAGTCCGAGCAGTACTTC
V: TRBV19; size: NA; J: TRBJ2-1; D: NA; CDR3: CASSIRADDSHEQFF; DNA: TGTGCCAGTAGTATCAGGGCAGACGACTCGCATGAGCAGTTCTTC
V: TRBV10-3; size: NA; J: TRBJ1-2; D: NA; CDR3: CAISESDRGSLGYTF; DNA: TGTGCCATCAGTGAGTCCGATCGGGGGAGTCTTGGCTACACCTTC
V: TRBV29-1; size: NA; J: TRBJ2-1; D: TRBD1; CDR3: CSVEGQSSYNEQFF; DNA: TGCAGCGTAGAGGGACAGAGCTCCTACAATGAGCAGTTCTTC
V: TRBV7-9; size: NA; J: TRBJ1-5; D: NA; CDR3: CSSSANSGENQPQHF; DNA: TGTTCCAGCAGCGCCAATTCCGGGGAGAATCAGCCCCAGCATTTT
V: TRBV5-1; size: NA; J: TRBJ2-7; D: NA; CDR3: CASSSGLTSEQYF; DNA: TGCGCCAGCAGCTCTGGACTAACTTCCGAGCAGTACTTC
V: TRBV13; size: NA; J: TRBJ2-3; D: NA; CDR3: CASSFGLGTDTQYF; DNA: TGTGCCAGCAGCTTCGGCCTAGGTACAGATACGCAGTATTTT
V: TRBV19; size: NA; J: TRBJ1-5; D: TRBD1; CDR3: CASSKQGAWSNQPQHF; DNA: TGTGCCAGTAGCAAACAGGGGGCTTGGAGCAATCAGCCCCAGCATTTT
V: TRBV4-3; size: NA; J: TRBJ1-5; D: NA; CDR3: CASSQEGGNNQPQHF; DNA: TGCGCCAGCAGCCAAGAGGGGGGGAACAATCAGCCCCAGCATTTT
V: TRBV7-9; size: NA; J: TRBJ1-1; D: NA; CDR3: CASSPMGREAFF; DNA: TGTGCCAGCAGCCCCATGGGCCGTGAAGCTTTCTTC
V: TRBV28; size: NA; J: TRBJ1-3; D: NA; CDR3: CASISRGNTIYF; DNA: TGTGCCTCAATCTCCCGGGGAAACACCATATATTTT
V: TRBV6-6; size: NA; J: TRBJ2-2; D: TRBD1; CDR3: CASSLTRQGHTGELFF; DNA: TGTGCCAGCAGCTTAACTCGACAGGGACACACCGGGGAGCTGTTTTTT
V: TRBV7-3; size: NA; J: TRBJ1-1; D: NA; CDR3: CASSTGKMEEAFF; DNA: TGTGCCAGCAGCACAGGGAAGATGGAAGAAGCTTTCTTT
V: TRBV7-2; size: few; J: TRBJ1-4; D: NA; CDR3: CASSLVERSKLFF; DNA: TGTGCCAGCAGCTTAGTGGAAAGGAGTAAACTGTTTTTT
V: TRBV6-1; size: NA; J: TRBJ1-4; D: NA; CDR3: CASSGRNEKLFF; DNA: TGTGCCAGCAGTGGGAGAAATGAAAAACTGTTTTTT
V: TRBV5-4; size: NA; J: TRBJ2-5; D: NA; CDR3: CASSEQGPETQYF; DNA: TGTGCCAGCAGCGAACAGGGTCCGGAGACCCAGTACTTC
V: TRBV9; size: NA; J: TRBJ1-1; D: NA; CDR3: CASSPGQSIEAFF; DNA: TGTGCCAGCAGCCCAGGACAAAGCATAGAAGCTTTCTTT
V: TRBV5-8; size: NA; J: TRBJ1-2; D: NA; CDR3: CASSFLQGTYGYTF; DNA: TGTGCCAGCAGCTTCTTACAGGGTACCTATGGCTACACCTTC
V: TRBV11-2; size: few; J: TRBJ2-7; D: TRBD2; CDR3: CASSSTRGRGEQYF; DNA: TGTGCCAGCAGCTCGACCCGCGGGAGGGGCGAGCAGTACTTC
V: TRBV7-2; size: NA; J: TRBJ2-1; D: NA; CDR3: CASSPRGFRGEQFF; DNA: TGTGCCAGCAGCCCCCGGGGGTTTCGGGGTGAGCAGTTCTTC
V: TRBV18; size: NA; J: TRBJ1-5; D: NA; CDR3: CASSPDEGAGWDQPQHF; DNA: TGTGCCAGCTCGCCCGACGAAGGGGCAGGGTGGGATCAGCCCCAGCATTTT
V: TRBV6-1; size: NA; J: TRBJ2-3; D: NA; CDR3: CASSEQGYTDTQYF; DNA: TGTGCCAGCAGTGAACAGGGGTACACAGATACGCAGTATTTT
V: TRBV9; size: NA; J: TRBJ2-7; D: TRBD1; CDR3: CASSVAPGQGPYEQYF; DNA: TGTGCCAGCAGCGTAGCTCCGGGACAGGGGCCCTACGAGCAGTACTTC
V: TRBV19; size: NA; J: TRBJ1-5; D: NA; CDR3: CASSIGHFSNQPQHF; DNA: TGTGCCAGTAGTATAGGACACTTTAGCAATCAGCCCCAGCATTTT
V: TRBV5-4; size: NA; J: TRBJ2-7; D: TRBD2; CDR3: CASSSGLAGEGREQYF; DNA: TGTGCCAGCAGCAGCGGACTAGCGGGAGAGGGGCGGGAGCAGTACTTC
V: TRBV11-1; size: NA; J: TRBJ1-2; D: NA; CDR3: CASSLLGGDDGYTF; DNA: TGTGCCAGCAGCCTATTGGGGGGGGACGATGGCTACACCTTC
V: TRBV7-2; size: NA; J: TRBJ2-1; D: TRBD2; CDR3: CASSLGNAPGGFF; DNA: TGTGCCAGCAGCTTAGGTAATGCCCCGGGAGGGTTCTTC
V: TRBV19; size: NA; J: TRBJ1-5; D: TRBD1; CDR3: CASTTGGNQPQHF; DNA: TGTGCCAGTACCACAGGGGGCAATCAGCCCCAGCATTTT
V: TRBV4-1; size: NA; J: TRBJ2-5; D: NA; CDR3: CASSQVGARKTETQYF; DNA: TGCGCCAGCAGCCAAGTAGGGGCCCGGAAAACGGAGACCCAGTACTTC
V: TRBV7-2; size: NA; J: TRBJ1-2; D: TRBD1; CDR3: CASSQGGRLYGYTF; DNA: TGTGCCAGCAGCCAGGGGGGAAGACTCTATGGCTACACCTTC
V: TRBV5-4; size: NA; J: TRBJ2-4; D: TRBD1; CDR3: CASSRTGTGKNSQYF; DNA: TGTGCCAGCAGCCGGACCGGGACAGGGAAAAACAGTCAGTACTTC
V: TRBV7-3; size: NA; J: TRBJ2-2; D: NA; CDR3: CASSVFGRGANTGELFF; DNA: TGTGCCAGCAGCGTCTTTGGACGGGGGGCCAACACCGGGGAGCTGTTTTTT
V: TRBV6-5; size: NA; J: TRBJ2-1; D: TRBD2; CDR3: CASGFDMASGGDEQFF; DNA: TGTGCCAGCGGTTTTGATATGGCTAGCGGGGGTGATGAGCAGTTCTTC
V: TRBV7-9; size: NA; J: TRBJ2-7; D: NA; CDR3: CAGPFGTPPPGGYYEQYF; DNA: TGTGCCGGACCTTTTGGGACTCCGCCGCCGGGCGGGTACTACGAGCAGTACTTC
V: TRBV7-4; size: NA; J: TRBJ1-3; D: TRBD1; CDR3: CASSTRQGAVNTIYF; DNA: TGTGCCAGCAGCACCCGACAGGGAGCTGTAAACACCATATATTTT
V: TRBV23-1; size: NA; J: TRBJ1-1; D: NA; CDR3: CASSQSPQDTEAFF; DNA: TGCGCCAGCAGTCAAAGCCCACAGGACACTGAAGCTTTCTTT
V: TRBV9; size: NA; J: TRBJ2-1; D: TRBD2; CDR3: CASSEGERLAGFDEQFF; DNA: TGTGCCAGCAGCGAGGGGGAGAGACTAGCGGGATTCGATGAGCAGTTCTTC
V: TRBV11-3; size: NA; J: TRBJ2-1; D: TRBD2; CDR3: CASSRRGSSYNEQFF; DNA: TGTGCCAGCAGCCGTCGCGGGAGCTCCTACAATGAGCAGTTCTTC